Below, 8 T cell receptor beta chains from the same sample are listed, as sequenced in a study of blood T cell repertoires in COVID-19. Profiled with immunoSEQ multiplex PCR; TCRdb holds only in-frame clones, not every one. Among 200,000 to 250,000 clones listed, 70% to 90% were seen once. Input material: peripheral blood. The receptors derive from a woman aged 25-40 years who had recovered from COVID-19.

In DNA, the CDR3 is TGTGCCATCAGTGAGTCCCGGGACAGGGAAGATGAAAAACTGTTTTTT. It is translated as CAISESRDREDEKLFF. This chain uses TRBV10-3 with TRBJ1-4; 9 nucleotides line up with TRBD1. Trimming removed 0 bases from V and 6 bases from J; junction bases left unmatched: 5. The CDR3 spans 16 residues. Germline V gene lookup returns CDR1 ENHRY and CDR2 SYGVKD.

The rearrangement uses TRBV10-2 and TRBJ1-1; 7 nucleotides align to TRBD1. The CDR3 extends over 13 amino acids. J gave up 5 bases and V 3 bases, and 3 bases lay outside the gene matches. Germline CDR1 WSHSY, CDR2 SAAADI. CDR3 DNA: TGCGCCAGCAGTGATAGACAGGGAACTGAAGCTTTCTTT. Translating it yields CASSDRQGTEAFF.

The CDR3 region is CATECINEQYF. The DNA of the CDR3 is TGTGCCACCGAGTGCATCAACGAGCAGTACTTC. The J gene is TRBJ2-7, the V gene TRBV27; D is unclear. Germline assignment: CDR1 MNHEY and CDR2 SMNVEV (reference sequence). CDR3 length: 11 amino acids. Trimming took 10 bases from V and 5 from J, leaving 12 bases between them.

The chain joins TRBV18 to TRBJ2-6; D may be TRBD2 (5 bases). Germline CDR1 and CDR2: KGHSH and LQKENI. The CDR3 sequence is 18 residues long. Trimming stripped 3 bases from V and 0 bases from J, with 15 bases between. Written as DNA, the CDR3 is TGTGCCAGCTCACCCTTGGGGAGTCTGGCCTCTGGGGCCAACGTCCTGACTTTC. Translated: CASSPLGSLASGANVLTF. The whole variable domain, filled in from reference TRBV18 and TRBJ2-6, reads NAGVMQNPRHLVRRRGQEARLRCSPMKGHSHVYWYRQLPEEGLKFMVYLQKENIIDESGMPKERFSAEFPKEGPSILRIQQVVRGDSAAYFCASSPLGSLASGANVLTFGAGSRLTVL.

V is TRBV19 and J is TRBJ2-7; TRBD2 might be the D (7 bases). Germline CDR1 reads LNHDA; CDR2 reads SQIVND (reference sequence). Trimming removed 6 bases at V and 9 bases at J, with 21 bases between. The CDR3 runs 14 residues. The CDR3 bases are TGTGCCAGTAGAGATAGGGGGGGGCCGGACCGGCAGTACTTC. Protein sequence: CASRDRGGPDRQYF.

This chain connects TRBV18 to TRBJ2-7; D is perhaps TRBD2 (6 bases). V lost 3 bases, J lost 3 bases, and 9 bases lay in between. This CDR3 has 13 residues. Germline V gene data show CDR1 as KGHSH and CDR2 as LQKENI. The CDR3 spells CASSPRRGYEQYF. The CDR3 nucleotides read TGTGCCAGCTCACCCCGGCGGGGCTACGAGCAGTACTTC.

The V and J genes are TRBV7-6 and TRBJ2-1; a weak D match, TRBD1 (7 bases). Germline V gene data show CDR1 as SGHVS and CDR2 as FNYEAQ. The CDR3 sequence is 16 residues long. The germline V and J ends were trimmed by 1 base and 5 bases, with 15 bases remaining between them. CDR3 region: CASSLDRGRGDNEQFF. CDR3 coding DNA: TGTGCCAGCAGCTTAGACCGGGGCAGGGGGGACAATGAGCAGTTCTTC.

The rearrangement uses TRBV5-5 and TRBJ1-1; D possibly corresponds to TRBD1 (6 bases). Germline loops: CDR1 SGHKS, CDR2 YYEKEE (reference sequence). V was shortened by 5 bases and J by 2 bases, with 10 bases between the two germline ends. The CDR3 runs 13 residues. The chain's CDR3 is CASSRTDNTEAFF. The CDR3 DNA reads TGTGCCAGCAGTCGGACAGACAACACTGAAGCTTTCTTT.